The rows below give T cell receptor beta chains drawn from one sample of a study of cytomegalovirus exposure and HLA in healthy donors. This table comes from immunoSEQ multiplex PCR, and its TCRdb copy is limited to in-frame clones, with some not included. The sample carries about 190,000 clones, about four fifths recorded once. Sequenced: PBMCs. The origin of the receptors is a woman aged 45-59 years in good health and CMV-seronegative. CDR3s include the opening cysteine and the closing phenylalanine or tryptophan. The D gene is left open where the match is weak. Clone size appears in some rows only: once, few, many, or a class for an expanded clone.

CDR3aa: CSALQGGITEAFF
CDR3nt: TGCAGCGCCCTACAGGGAGGGATCACTGAAGCTTTCTTT
j_gene: TRBJ1-1
len: 13
v_gene: TRBV29-1
d_gene: NA
abundance: NA

CDR3aa: CASSPRGRTNEKLFF
CDR3nt: TGTGCCAGCTCCCCCCGCGGGAGGACGAATGAAAAACTGTTTTTT
j_gene: TRBJ1-4
len: 15
v_gene: TRBV18
d_gene: NA
abundance: NA

CDR3aa: CASSQGFGGSYGYTF
CDR3nt: TGCGCCAGCAGCCAAGGCTTCGGGGGTTCCTATGGCTACACCTTC
j_gene: TRBJ1-2
len: 15
v_gene: TRBV4-3
d_gene: NA
abundance: NA

CDR3aa: CATQGGLSYGYTF
CDR3nt: TGTGCCACACAGGGGGGGTTATCTTATGGCTACACCTTC
j_gene: TRBJ1-2
len: 13
v_gene: TRBV6-1
d_gene: TRBD1
abundance: few

CDR3aa: CASSQLAGGTDTQYF
CDR3nt: TGTGCCAGCAGCCAACTGGCGGGAGGAACAGATACGCAGTATTTT
j_gene: TRBJ2-3
len: 15
v_gene: TRBV11-2
d_gene: TRBD2
abundance: NA

CDR3aa: CASSLGGGGADTQYF
CDR3nt: TGTGCCAGCAGCTTAGGGGGGGGTGGCGCAGATACGCAGTATTTT
j_gene: TRBJ2-3
len: 15
v_gene: TRBV7-2
d_gene: TRBD2
abundance: NA

CDR3aa: CASSVTSGGAGNIQYF
CDR3nt: TGCGCCAGCAGCGTGACTAGCGGGGGGGCGGGGAACATTCAGTACTTC
j_gene: TRBJ2-4
len: 16
v_gene: TRBV5-1
d_gene: TRBD2
abundance: NA

CDR3aa: CATRNRGGDTQYF
CDR3nt: TGTGCCACCAGAAACAGGGGGGGGGATACGCAGTATTTT
j_gene: TRBJ2-3
len: 13
v_gene: TRBV15
d_gene: NA
abundance: few

CDR3aa: CASSYGQGLEAFF
CDR3nt: TGTGCCAGCAGCTACGGACAGGGCCTTGAAGCTTTCTTT
j_gene: TRBJ1-1
len: 13
v_gene: TRBV5-8
d_gene: TRBD1
abundance: NA

CDR3aa: CASSEETSFGTQYF
CDR3nt: TGTGCCAGCAGCGAGGAGACTAGTTTCGGGACCCAGTACTTC
j_gene: TRBJ2-5
len: 14
v_gene: TRBV9
d_gene: NA
abundance: NA

CDR3aa: CASSYSGQGRQPQHF
CDR3nt: TGTGCCAGCAGTTACTCCGGACAGGGCCGACAGCCCCAGCATTTT
j_gene: TRBJ1-5
len: 15
v_gene: TRBV6-5
d_gene: TRBD1
abundance: NA

CDR3aa: CASNGFLDRASVDEQYF
CDR3nt: TGTGCCAGTAATGGATTCTTGGACAGGGCCTCTGTCGACGAGCAGTACTTC
j_gene: TRBJ2-7
len: 17
v_gene: TRBV28
d_gene: TRBD1
abundance: NA

CDR3aa: CSAAGNTEAFF
CDR3nt: TGCAGTGCCGCAGGGAACACTGAAGCTTTCTTT
j_gene: TRBJ1-1
len: 11
v_gene: TRBV20-1
d_gene: NA
abundance: NA

CDR3aa: CATSVEAAGRRKNPDVLRNIQYF
CDR3nt: TGTGCCACCAGCGTAGAAGCGGCAGGCAGGAGGAAGAACCCTGACGTATTGCGGAACATTCAGTACTTC
j_gene: TRBJ2-4
len: 23
v_gene: TRBV15
d_gene: NA
abundance: NA

CDR3aa: CASSIRGLSSEQFF
CDR3nt: TGTGCCAGTAGTATCCGCGGGCTTTCCAGTGAGCAGTTCTTC
j_gene: TRBJ2-1
len: 14
v_gene: TRBV19
d_gene: NA
abundance: once

CDR3aa: CASSLTGGMNTEAFF
CDR3nt: TGCGCCAGCAGCCTGACAGGGGGGATGAACACTGAAGCTTTCTTT
j_gene: TRBJ1-1
len: 15
v_gene: TRBV5-1
d_gene: TRBD1
abundance: NA

CDR3aa: CSVDRQGDEAFF
CDR3nt: TGCAGCGTTGATAGGCAGGGGGATGAAGCTTTCTTT
j_gene: TRBJ1-1
len: 12
v_gene: TRBV29-1
d_gene: TRBD1
abundance: NA

CDR3aa: CASSGAGGTDTQYF
CDR3nt: TGCGCCAGCAGTGGAGCGGGAGGTACAGATACGCAGTATTTT
j_gene: TRBJ2-3
len: 14
v_gene: TRBV5-1
d_gene: TRBD2
abundance: NA

CDR3aa: CASSSTRPYEQYF
CDR3nt: TGTGCCAGCAGCTCCACTAGGCCCTACGAGCAGTACTTC
j_gene: TRBJ2-7
len: 13
v_gene: TRBV7-9
d_gene: NA
abundance: NA

CDR3aa: CAWSRRLAGVVNEQFF
CDR3nt: TGTGCCTGGAGCCGGAGACTAGCGGGAGTTGTCAATGAGCAGTTCTTC
j_gene: TRBJ2-1
len: 16
v_gene: TRBV30
d_gene: TRBD2
abundance: NA

CDR3aa: CASSAGLSGEQYF
CDR3nt: TGTGCCAGCAGCGCGGGACTTTCGGGCGAGCAGTACTTC
j_gene: TRBJ2-7
len: 13
v_gene: TRBV5-4
d_gene: NA
abundance: NA

CDR3aa: CASSLYRGQSYTEAFF
CDR3nt: TGTGCCAGCAGTCTCTATAGGGGGCAAAGCTACACTGAAGCTTTCTTT
j_gene: TRBJ1-1
len: 16
v_gene: TRBV28
d_gene: TRBD1
abundance: few

CDR3aa: CASSLGRRREYDTQYF
CDR3nt: TGTGCCAGCAGCTTGGGGAGGCGGCGGGAGTACGATACGCAGTATTTT
j_gene: TRBJ2-3
len: 16
v_gene: TRBV5-5
d_gene: TRBD2
abundance: NA

CDR3aa: CASSQESRSAGNQPQHF
CDR3nt: TGCGCCAGCAGCCAAGAATCAAGGTCCGCGGGCAATCAGCCCCAGCATTTT
j_gene: TRBJ1-5
len: 17
v_gene: TRBV4-1
d_gene: NA
abundance: NA

CDR3aa: CASSLAGLAGAGETQYF
CDR3nt: TGTGCCAGCAGCTTAGCGGGACTAGCGGGAGCGGGAGAGACCCAGTACTTC
j_gene: TRBJ2-5
len: 17
v_gene: TRBV5-6
d_gene: TRBD2
abundance: NA

CDR3aa: CAWSEHRGRLRNEQFF
CDR3nt: TGTGCCTGGAGCGAACACAGGGGAAGACTTAGGAATGAGCAGTTCTTC
j_gene: TRBJ2-1
len: 16
v_gene: TRBV30
d_gene: TRBD1
abundance: NA

CDR3aa: CASSQAKAGGINEQYF
CDR3nt: TGCGCCAGCAGCCAAGCTAAGGCAGGGGGGATCAACGAGCAGTACTTC
j_gene: TRBJ2-7
len: 16
v_gene: TRBV4-3
d_gene: NA
abundance: NA

CDR3aa: CASSPQGPRSGNTIYF
CDR3nt: TGTGCCAGCAGCCCCCAGGGGCCCCGCTCTGGAAACACCATATATTTT
j_gene: TRBJ1-3
len: 16
v_gene: TRBV5-5
d_gene: NA
abundance: NA

CDR3aa: CASSLNSLANYGYTF
CDR3nt: TGTGCCAGCAGTTTAAACAGCCTCGCTAACTATGGCTACACCTTC
j_gene: TRBJ1-2
len: 15
v_gene: TRBV27
d_gene: NA
abundance: NA

CDR3aa: CATSRDPGPTGKLFF
CDR3nt: TGTGCCACCAGCAGAGATCCTGGGCCTACAGGAAAACTGTTTTTT
j_gene: TRBJ1-4
len: 15
v_gene: TRBV15
d_gene: NA
abundance: NA

CDR3aa: CASGPGHSNQPQHF
CDR3nt: TGTGCCAGCGGGCCGGGACATAGCAATCAGCCCCAGCATTTT
j_gene: TRBJ1-5
len: 14
v_gene: TRBV28
d_gene: NA
abundance: NA

CDR3aa: CAISESGTGATGELFF
CDR3nt: TGTGCCATCAGTGAGTCGGGGACAGGGGCCACCGGGGAGCTGTTTTTT
j_gene: TRBJ2-2
len: 16
v_gene: TRBV10-3
d_gene: TRBD1
abundance: NA

CDR3aa: CASQEGDITSQPQHF
CDR3nt: TGTGCCAGCCAGGAAGGGGACATCACCTCCCAGCCCCAGCATTTT
j_gene: TRBJ1-5
len: 15
v_gene: TRBV19
d_gene: NA
abundance: NA

CDR3aa: CASTATPTMNTEAFF
CDR3nt: TGTGCCAGCACCGCGACACCTACAATGAACACTGAAGCTTTCTTT
j_gene: TRBJ1-1
len: 15
v_gene: TRBV6-1
d_gene: NA
abundance: many

CDR3aa: CASSLSPGNYGYTF
CDR3nt: TGTGCCAGCAGCTTGAGTCCGGGGAACTATGGCTACACCTTC
j_gene: TRBJ1-2
len: 14
v_gene: TRBV5-6
d_gene: NA
abundance: NA

CDR3aa: CASSLAPAGRYGYTF
CDR3nt: TGTGCCAGCAGTTTGGCTCCCGCGGGACGGTATGGCTACACCTTC
j_gene: TRBJ1-2
len: 15
v_gene: TRBV28
d_gene: NA
abundance: NA

CDR3aa: CATSREGGTVEDEQYF
CDR3nt: TGTGCCACCAGCAGAGAGGGCGGGACAGTTGAGGACGAGCAGTACTTC
j_gene: TRBJ2-7
len: 16
v_gene: TRBV15
d_gene: NA
abundance: NA

CDR3aa: CAGPRTPYNEQFF
CDR3nt: TGTGCCGGCCCTCGGACACCCTACAATGAGCAGTTCTTC
j_gene: TRBJ2-1
len: 13
v_gene: TRBV7-5
d_gene: NA
abundance: NA

CDR3aa: CASRTGGNEQFF
CDR3nt: TGTGCCAGCAGGACAGGGGGCAATGAGCAGTTCTTC
j_gene: TRBJ2-1
len: 12
v_gene: TRBV6-5
d_gene: TRBD1
abundance: few

CDR3aa: CVSSKRWGESIQYF
CDR3nt: TGTGTCAGCAGTAAGCGGTGGGGGGAAAGCATTCAGTACTTC
j_gene: TRBJ2-4
len: 14
v_gene: TRBV6-6
d_gene: NA
abundance: once

CDR3aa: CASSLASSGRTDTQYF
CDR3nt: TGCGCCAGCAGCTTGGCGTCCAGCGGGAGAACAGATACGCAGTATTTT
j_gene: TRBJ2-3
len: 16
v_gene: TRBV5-1
d_gene: TRBD2
abundance: NA

CDR3aa: CATLRDLTYEQYF
CDR3nt: TGTGCCACGCTCCGGGACTTAACCTACGAGCAGTACTTC
j_gene: TRBJ2-7
len: 13
v_gene: TRBV28
d_gene: NA
abundance: NA